Each of the 22 T cell receptor beta chains below was sequenced from the same sample in a study of T cell responses to AZD1222 COVID-19 vaccine. The table came from immunoSEQ multiplex PCR; TCRdb's copy has only in-frame clones and leaves some out. The sample yields fewer than 85,000 clones, nearly 90% seen once. Material: peripheral blood, obtained 28 days after the second AZD1222 dose. Receptors originate from an adult who received the AZD1222 COVID-19 vaccine.

To note about this clone: This specimen includes other DNA sequences encoding the same CDR3. The chain links TRBV7-9 to TRBJ1-1; D not resolved. The CDR3 totals 13 residues. In germline, CDR1 is SEHNR, CDR2 FQNEAQ (reference sequence). Trimming stripped 1 base from V and 4 bases from J, with 7 bases between. CDR3 amino acids: CASSLGQSTEAFF. CDR3 DNA: TGTGCCAGCAGCTTAGGTCAGAGCACTGAAGCTTTCTTT.

The V call is TRBV6-5, the J call TRBJ2-7, with D perhaps TRBD1 or TRBD2 (5 bases each). The length of the CDR3 is 14 residues. V dropped 6 bases and J dropped 5 bases, with 17 bases sitting between them. Germline CDR1 reads MNHEY; CDR2 reads SVGAGI. The CDR3: CASSRDLPLHEQYF. The CDR3 nucleotides read TGTGCCAGCAGCCGGGACCTCCCTCTCCACGAGCAGTACTTC.

This sequence joins TRBV29-1 and TRBJ2-3, with D maybe TRBD1 (5 bases). This CDR3 is built from 14 residues. CDR1 is SQVTM, CDR2 ANQGSEA, per germline. With 6 bases removed from V and 2 bases from J, the gap between germline ends came to 15 bases. In DNA, the CDR3 is TGCAGCGTCCCAACTACAGGTTACACAGATACGCAGTATTTT. Translating it yields CSVPTTGYTDTQYF.

The V call is TRBV30, the J call TRBJ1-5; perhaps TRBD1 as D (5 bases). Germline-derived CDR1 and CDR2 are GTSNPN and SVGIG (reference sequence). Deletions cut 8 bases from V and 3 bases from J, with 11 bases between. The CDR3 loop spans 12 amino acids. The CDR3: CALGASNQPQHF. As DNA, the CDR3 is TGTGCCCTCGGGGCGTCCAATCAGCCCCAGCATTTT.

The rearrangement uses TRBV29-1 and TRBJ1-1, with 7 bases lining up with TRBD1. The CDR3 has 11 residues. J was trimmed by 8 bases and V by 5 bases; bases with no gene match: 5. Germline CDR1 SQVTM, CDR2 ANQGSEA. The CDR3 sequence is CSVHVTGEAFF. The CDR3 DNA reads as TGCAGCGTTCACGTGACAGGGGAAGCTTTCTTT.

J is TRBJ2-5 and V is TRBV25-1; unclear D gene. The CDR3 runs 12 residues. Per the germline V gene, CDR1 is MGHDK and CDR2 is SYGVNS. V lost 2 bases, J lost 11 bases, and 12 bases lay in between. CDR3 protein: CASSEHRRPQYF. The CDR3 DNA reads as TGTGCCAGCAGTGAACACCGGCGGCCTCAGTACTTC.

The J gene is TRBJ2-7, the V gene TRBV6-5; tentatively, D is TRBD1 (5 bases). The V end was cut by 6 bases, the J end by 6 bases, with 15 bases between. The germline V gene has CDR1 MNHEY and CDR2 SVGAGI. This CDR3 region has 13 residues. The CDR3 DNA reads TGTGCCAGCAGATGGCAGGGCCGTGGCGAGCAGTACTTC. Its translation: CASRWQGRGEQYF.

The rearrangement uses TRBV7-9 and TRBJ1-6, with TRBD1 identical over 7 bases. Trimming at V came to 5 bases and at J to 5 bases, leaving 3 bases not matched to a gene. Germline V gene lookup returns CDR1 SEHNR and CDR2 FQNEAQ (reference sequence). The CDR3 is 14 residues long. The CDR3: CASSPGTDNSPLHF. As DNA, the CDR3 is TGTGCCAGCAGCCCCGGGACAGATAATTCACCCCTCCACTTT.

The rearrangement links TRBV19 to TRBJ1-6; D unresolved. The CDR3 consists of 16 residues. Germline-derived CDR1 and CDR2 are LNHDA and SQIVND (reference sequence). V lost 3 bases to trimming and J lost 6 bases, with 15 bases between them. The CDR3 DNA sequence: TGTGCCAGTAGTATCAGTCAGACACGAGTTAATTCACCCCTCCACTTT. It translates to CASSISQTRVNSPLHF.

A single count supports this clone. The chain uses TRBV6-2 or TRBV6-3 and TRBJ2-1, with TRBD2 as a possible D gene (5 bases). The V gene lost 2 bases and the J gene lost 5 bases, with 13 bases spanning the gap. The germline V gene encodes CDR1 MNHEY and CDR2 SVGEGT. The CDR3 totals 15 residues. CDR3 coding DNA: TGTGCCAGCAGTTACACGGGGATTAGGAACAATGAGCAGTTCTTC. Translated, it gives CASSYTGIRNNEQFF.

The chain uses TRBV19 and TRBJ1-1; a possible D gene is TRBD1 (5 bases). The CDR3 has 14 residues. V was clipped by 1 base and J by 5 bases, with 11 bases between them. The V gene's germline CDR1 is LNHDA and CDR2 SQIVND (reference sequence). The CDR3 nucleotides read TGTGCCAGTAGTATAGGGACTAGGGGTACTGAAGCTTTCTTT. It translates to CASSIGTRGTEAFF.

The rearrangement uses TRBV19 and TRBJ1-1, with TRBD1 identical over 9 bases. V trimming: 6 bases; J trimming: 6 bases; junction bases outside the gene matches: 11. Germline CDR1 LNHDA, CDR2 SQIVND (reference sequence). The CDR3 extends over 15 amino acids. In nucleotides, the CDR3 is TGTGCCAGTAGCGGACCCGGGACAGGGAGGTCTGAAGCTTTCTTT. It is translated as CASSGPGTGRSEAFF.

The chain's CDR3 is CASSFGQADNSPLHF. The DNA for the CDR3 is TGTGCCAGCAGCTTTGGACAGGCCGATAATTCACCCCTCCACTTT. V usage is TRBV7-8 and J usage is TRBJ1-6; the match to TRBD1 covers 7 bases. The ends lost 3 bases at V and 5 bases at J; junction bases unmatched: 4. The germline V gene has CDR1 SGHVS and CDR2 FQNEAQ. This CDR3 comprises 15 residues.

The chain uses TRBV9 and TRBJ2-7, with D unresolved. The CDR3 sequence is 13 residues long. Trimming stripped 3 bases from V and 0 bases from J, with 7 bases between. Germline V lookup: CDR1 SGDLS, CDR2 YYNGEE. In nucleotides, the CDR3 is TGTGCCAGCAGCGCCACGAGCTCCTACGAGCAGTACTTC. This translates into CASSATSSYEQYF. The entire variable domain, with the rest obtained from reference TRBV9 and TRBJ2-7, is as follows: DSGVTQTPKHLITATGQRVTLRCSPRSGDLSVYWYQQSLDQGLQFLIQYYNGEERAKGNILERFSAQQFPDLHSELNLSSLELGDSALYFCASSATSSYEQYFGPGTRLTVT.

The chain employs TRBV7-2 and TRBJ2-3; the D is unclear. The V gene lost 2 bases and the J gene lost 5 bases, with 5 bases spanning the gap. Germline assignment: CDR1 SGHTA and CDR2 FQGNSA. This CDR3 has 12 residues. CDR3 region: CASSLSRDTQYF. CDR3 bases: TGTGCCAGCAGCTTATCCAGAGATACGCAGTATTTT.

This rearrangement joins TRBV19 to TRBJ1-5, with D perhaps matching TRBD1 (6 bases). There are 16 residues in the CDR3. V dropped 3 bases and J dropped 6 bases, with 18 bases sitting between them. Germline lookup yields CDR1 LNHDA and CDR2 SQIVND (reference sequence). CDR3 coding DNA: TGTGCCAGTAGTATCTTTACCGGGGGGCTCGGTCAGCCCCAGCATTTT. This sequence encodes CASSIFTGGLGQPQHF.

The rearrangement links TRBV7-2 to TRBJ2-3; 8 nucleotides match TRBD2. Germline values: CDR1 SGHTA, CDR2 FQGNSA. V shed 6 bases, J shed 3 bases, and the junction held 8 bases outside the gene matches. The CDR3 has 15 residues. The CDR3 region is CASRAGTSGTDTQYF. In DNA, the CDR3 is TGTGCCAGCAGAGCCGGGACTAGTGGGACAGATACGCAGTATTTT. Full variable domain (remainder filled in from reference TRBV7-2 and TRBJ2-3): GAGVSQSPSNKVTEKGKDVELRCDPISGHTALYWYRQSLGQGLEFLIYFQGNSAPDKSGLPSDRFSAERTGGSVSTLTIQRTQQEDSAVYLCASRAGTSGTDTQYFGPGTRLTVL.

The chain has TRBV3-1 (or the pseudogene TRBV3-2) and TRBJ1-3; D is uncertain. The germline V gene encodes CDR1 LGHDT and CDR2 YNNKEL (reference sequence). V was pared by 4 bases and J by 0 bases, with 13 bases between. CDR3 length: 16 amino acids. Here the CDR3 DNA reads TGTGCCAGCAGCCTATCTCCTTCCGGCTCTGGAAACACCATATATTTT. Protein sequence: CASSLSPSGSGNTIYF.

The rearrangement links TRBV13 to TRBJ1-1, with D unresolved. V was pared by 2 bases and J by 1 base, with 11 bases between. Germline CDR1 and CDR2: PRHDT and FYEKMQ (reference sequence). The CDR3 sequence is 15 residues long. CDR3 nucleotide sequence: TGTGCCAGCAGCTTATGGGGAAGTAAGAACACTGAAGCTTTCTTT. As protein: CASSLWGSKNTEAFF. Based on the CDR3 plus reference TRBV13 and TRBJ1-1, the full variable domain is AAGVIQSPRHLIKEKRETATLKCYPIPRHDTVYWYQQGPGQDPQFLISFYEKMQSDKGSIPDRFSAQQFSDYHSELNMSSLELGDSALYFCASSLWGSKNTEAFFGQGTRLTVV.

The rearrangement links TRBV27 to TRBJ1-6; a possible D gene is TRBD1 (6 bases). CDR1 and CDR2 (germline): MNHEY, SMNVEV (reference sequence). The CDR3 has 14 amino acids. The V and J ends lost 2 bases and 10 bases respectively, with 12 bases between them. In DNA, the CDR3 is TGTGCCAGCAGTTTAAAGGGGGAGGGATCACCCCTCCACTTT. Translation: CASSLKGEGSPLHF.

The chain carries TRBV18 and TRBJ2-2, with no clear D. The CDR3 spans 14 residues. V lost 0 bases, J lost 7 bases, and 9 bases lay in between. The germline V gene encodes CDR1 KGHSH and CDR2 LQKENI. The CDR3 DNA sequence: TGTGCCAGCTCACCACCGTCCGTATACGGGGAGCTGTTTTTT. This gives the protein CASSPPSVYGELFF. The whole variable domain, filled in from reference TRBV18 and TRBJ2-2, reads NAGVMQNPRHLVRRRGQEARLRCSPMKGHSHVYWYRQLPEEGLKFMVYLQKENIIDESGMPKERFSAEFPKEGPSILRIQQVVRGDSAAYFCASSPPSVYGELFFGEGSRLTVL.

The chain links TRBV6-2 or TRBV6-3 to TRBJ1-4, with D maybe TRBD1 (5 bases). Trimming shortened V by 4 bases and J by 5 bases, and 17 bases separated the two germline ends. The CDR3 sequence is 16 residues long. Germline-derived CDR1 and CDR2 are MNHEY and SVGEGT. In nucleotides, the CDR3 is TGTGCCAGCAGTTCGCCCACCGGGACGGTAAATGAAAAACTGTTTTTT. Translating gives CASSSPTGTVNEKLFF.